This T cell receptor beta chain came from a study of blood T cell repertoires in COVID-19. The germline gives CDR1 LNHDA, CDR2 SQIVND (reference sequence). The CDR3 has 14 residues. Trimming shortened V by 3 bases and J by 4 bases, and 10 bases separated the two germline ends. Under the authors' procedure: Quantification of nucleated cells was approximated via reference gene primer amplification. Clones were read by immunoSEQ multiplex PCR, and TCRdb kept only the in-frame ones, dropping some. From that table come the V and J calls and clone size; the DNA was used to work out D and trimming. The sample includes approximately 72,000 clones, approximately 86% seen only once; the top ten take roughly 30%.

The clonotype was recovered from a man in his fifties or sixties with acute or convalescent COVID-19. Sequenced input: peripheral blood. V and J are TRBV19 and TRBJ1-5; no clear D gene. The CDR3 DNA follows: TGTGCCAGTAGTATTGGGAGAGTTAATCAGCCCCAGCATTTT. Its protein product is CASSIGRVNQPQHF.